These T cell receptor beta chains were read from a single sample in a study of early T cells in non-severe SARS-CoV-2 infection. TCRdb re-called the 5' RACE reads with MiXCR, one entry per CDR3 protein. The table includes 59,000 or so distinct CDR3 sequences, roughly 12% detected once. The sequencing here drew on whole blood, taken at baseline. These receptors originate from an adult who was a healthcare worker with PCR-confirmed SARS-CoV-2 infection or an uninfected control (not recorded which). CDR3s include the opening cysteine and the closing phenylalanine or tryptophan. D genes are given only for firm matches. A clone size is listed for some rows: how often the clone was seen (once, few, many), or a class if it is expanded.

v_call: TRBV29-1; clone_size: few; d_call: TRBD1; j_call: TRBJ2-5; cdr3_nt: TGCAGCGTTGGTCAGGGGGCAGGAGAGACCCAGTACTTC; cdr3_aa: CSVGQGAGETQYF
v_call: TRBV18; clone_size: few; d_call: TRBD2; j_call: TRBJ2-1; cdr3_nt: TGTGCCAGCTCATCCTTAGCGGGGGCCGACAATGAGCAGTTCTTC; cdr3_aa: CASSSLAGADNEQFF
v_call: TRBV2; clone_size: few; d_call: TRBD1; j_call: TRBJ2-7; cdr3_nt: TGTGCCAGCAGGCCGAGGACAGGGGACGAGCAGTACTTC; cdr3_aa: CASRPRTGDEQYF
v_call: TRBV6-5; clone_size: few; d_call: TRBD1; j_call: TRBJ1-5; cdr3_nt: TGTGCCAGCAGTTACTCCCAGGGGGCAGGGCAGCCCCAGCATTTT; cdr3_aa: CASSYSQGAGQPQHF
v_call: TRBV20-1; clone_size: few; d_call: TRBD1; j_call: TRBJ2-7; cdr3_nt: TGCAGTGCTAGAGAAGGGGGCAGTCAATACGAGCAGTACTTC; cdr3_aa: CSAREGGSQYEQYF
v_call: TRBV5-5; clone_size: few; d_call: NA; j_call: TRBJ2-1; cdr3_nt: TGTGCCAGCAGCCCCTACTCTGGGCAGTATGACAATGAGCAGTTCTTC; cdr3_aa: CASSPYSGQYDNEQFF
v_call: TRBV11-2; clone_size: NA; d_call: NA; j_call: TRBJ2-5; cdr3_nt: TGTGCCAGCAGCCTAGCCAGGGACCAAGAGACCCAGTACTTC; cdr3_aa: CASSLARDQETQYF
v_call: TRBV7-2; clone_size: NA; d_call: NA; j_call: TRBJ2-3; cdr3_nt: TGTGCCAGCAGCCCAGACCTCACAGATACGCAGTATTTT; cdr3_aa: CASSPDLTDTQYF
v_call: TRBV3-1; clone_size: many; d_call: TRBD2; j_call: TRBJ2-2; cdr3_nt: TGTGCCAGCAGCCAAGATCGGGGGGAGAACACCGGGGAGCTGTTTTTT; cdr3_aa: CASSQDRGENTGELFF
v_call: TRBV6-6; clone_size: many; d_call: NA; j_call: TRBJ1-1; cdr3_nt: TGTGCCAGCAGTTTTCAGGGGACTGAAGCTTTCTTT; cdr3_aa: CASSFQGTEAFF
v_call: TRBV6-5; clone_size: NA; d_call: NA; j_call: TRBJ2-3; cdr3_nt: TGTGCCAGCAGTTACTCCCAGGGCGACACAGATACGCAGTATTTT; cdr3_aa: CASSYSQGDTDTQYF
v_call: TRBV6-5; clone_size: many; d_call: TRBD2; j_call: TRBJ2-1; cdr3_nt: TGTGCCAGCAGTCGTAGCGGGGGGCCATACAATGAGCAGTTCTTC; cdr3_aa: CASSRSGGPYNEQFF
v_call: TRBV7-9; clone_size: NA; d_call: NA; j_call: TRBJ1-1; cdr3_nt: TGTGCCAGCAGCTTAGGGGGTGGGACATTTACGAAAGCTTTCTTT; cdr3_aa: CASSLGGGTFTKAFF
v_call: TRBV7-9; clone_size: many; d_call: NA; j_call: TRBJ1-1; cdr3_nt: TGTGCCAGCAGCTTGGGAGGGGTAAACACTGAAGCTTTCTTT; cdr3_aa: CASSLGGVNTEAFF
v_call: TRBV12-3/TRBV12-4; clone_size: NA; d_call: NA; j_call: TRBJ1-5; cdr3_nt: TGTGCCAGCAGTGAGCAGGGTATTTTTCCCCAGCATTTT; cdr3_aa: CASSEQGIFPQHF
v_call: TRBV20-1; clone_size: many; d_call: NA; j_call: TRBJ1-6; cdr3_nt: TGCAGTGCTAGGGCCCCCGGGACTCACCTCAGTCGGCCCCTCCACTTT; cdr3_aa: CSARAPGTHLSRPLHF
v_call: TRBV2; clone_size: NA; d_call: NA; j_call: TRBJ2-3; cdr3_nt: TGTGCCAGCATCAAGGGGACACTAAGCACAGATACGCAGTATTTT; cdr3_aa: CASIKGTLSTDTQYF
v_call: TRBV20-1; clone_size: many; d_call: NA; j_call: TRBJ2-2; cdr3_nt: TGCAGTGCTTTGGACCGTCCAGGACGGCTTTCAACCGGGGAGCTGTTTTTT; cdr3_aa: CSALDRPGRLSTGELFF
v_call: TRBV7-2; clone_size: NA; d_call: NA; j_call: TRBJ1-4; cdr3_nt: TGTGCCAGCAGCTTAGTCCCGGGGCCTAATGAAAAACTGTTTTTT; cdr3_aa: CASSLVPGPNEKLFF
v_call: TRBV20-1; clone_size: few; d_call: TRBD1; j_call: TRBJ1-1; cdr3_nt: TGCAGTGCCACGGACAGGGGATATGTGGTCCCTGAAGCTTTCTTT; cdr3_aa: CSATDRGYVVPEAFF
v_call: TRBV21-1; clone_size: many; d_call: NA; j_call: TRBJ2-1; cdr3_nt: TGTGCCAGCAGGAGGGGGAATGAGCAGTTCTTC; cdr3_aa: CASRRGNEQFF
v_call: TRBV7-8; clone_size: NA; d_call: NA; j_call: TRBJ2-1; cdr3_nt: TGTGCCAGCAGCTCCGAGCGAATTAGGAGTAAATACAATGAGCAGTTCTTC; cdr3_aa: CASSSERIRSKYNEQFF
v_call: TRBV20-1; clone_size: NA; d_call: TRBD2; j_call: TRBJ2-3; cdr3_nt: TGCAGTGCTCCCACCGGGGGGTTCACAGATACGCAGTATTTT; cdr3_aa: CSAPTGGFTDTQYF
v_call: TRBV29-1; clone_size: few; d_call: NA; j_call: TRBJ2-2; cdr3_nt: TGCAGCGTTGCAGCGGGCGCGAACACCGGGGAGCTGTTTTTT; cdr3_aa: CSVAAGANTGELFF
v_call: TRBV27; clone_size: few; d_call: NA; j_call: TRBJ2-7; cdr3_nt: TGTGCCAGCAGGGCAAGTCACGAGCAGTACTTC; cdr3_aa: CASRASHEQYF
v_call: TRBV7-2; clone_size: few; d_call: NA; j_call: TRBJ2-7; cdr3_nt: TGTGCCAGCAGCCCCAACGGTGACGGCTCCTACGAGCAGTACTTC; cdr3_aa: CASSPNGDGSYEQYF
v_call: TRBV11-2; clone_size: NA; d_call: TRBD2; j_call: TRBJ2-1; cdr3_nt: TGTGCCAGCAGACTCAGGACTAGCGGGAGGGATGAGCAGTTCTTC; cdr3_aa: CASRLRTSGRDEQFF
v_call: TRBV7-2; clone_size: many; d_call: TRBD2; j_call: TRBJ2-3; cdr3_nt: TGTGCCAGCAGCTCGGGACTAGCGGGACAGATCACGCAGTATTTT; cdr3_aa: CASSSGLAGQITQYF
v_call: TRBV20-1; clone_size: few; d_call: TRBD2; j_call: TRBJ2-1; cdr3_nt: TGCAGTGCTAGTTACCCTAGCGGGGGAATCTACAATGAGCAGTTCTTC; cdr3_aa: CSASYPSGGIYNEQFF
v_call: TRBV28; clone_size: many; d_call: NA; j_call: TRBJ2-7; cdr3_nt: TGTGCCAGCAGTTTTGGGCCAGGCCACAGGGGAGGACTCTCCTACGAGCAGTACTTC; cdr3_aa: CASSFGPGHRGGLSYEQYF
v_call: TRBV20-1; clone_size: many; d_call: TRBD2; j_call: TRBJ2-7; cdr3_nt: TGCAGTGCTTATACAGGGGAGACTAGCGGGAGACTCTCCTACGAGCAGTACTTC; cdr3_aa: CSAYTGETSGRLSYEQYF
v_call: TRBV7-6; clone_size: NA; d_call: TRBD1; j_call: TRBJ1-1; cdr3_nt: TGTGCCAGCTCCGCCGGGAGGGGGCAAACTGAAGCTTTCTTT; cdr3_aa: CASSAGRGQTEAFF
v_call: TRBV6-2/TRBV6-3; clone_size: few; d_call: NA; j_call: TRBJ2-7; cdr3_nt: TGTGCCAGCAGCTTCACACCGGGACCTTCCTACGAGCAGTACTTC; cdr3_aa: CASSFTPGPSYEQYF
v_call: TRBV10-3; clone_size: NA; d_call: NA; j_call: TRBJ1-1; cdr3_nt: TGTGCCATCAGTGTTGACATGAACACTGAAGCTTTCTTT; cdr3_aa: CAISVDMNTEAFF
v_call: TRBV7-9; clone_size: NA; d_call: NA; j_call: TRBJ2-7; cdr3_nt: TGTGCCAGCAGCCACACCCAGGGCTGGGACGAGCAGTACTTC; cdr3_aa: CASSHTQGWDEQYF
v_call: TRBV2; clone_size: NA; d_call: NA; j_call: TRBJ2-3; cdr3_nt: TGTGCCAGCAGTGTCCGCACAGATACGCAGTATTTT; cdr3_aa: CASSVRTDTQYF
v_call: TRBV7-2; clone_size: NA; d_call: TRBD2; j_call: TRBJ2-5; cdr3_nt: TGTGCCAGCAGCAAGCGGACTAGCGGGGGAGAAGAGACCCAGTACTTC; cdr3_aa: CASSKRTSGGEETQYF
v_call: TRBV12-3/TRBV12-4; clone_size: few; d_call: NA; j_call: TRBJ2-7; cdr3_nt: TGTGCCAGCAGTTTCGGGCAGACCTACGAGCAGTACTTC; cdr3_aa: CASSFGQTYEQYF
v_call: TRBV9; clone_size: NA; d_call: NA; j_call: TRBJ2-3; cdr3_nt: TGTGCCAGCAGCGAGGCAGGGAGTAGCACAGATACGCAGTATTTT; cdr3_aa: CASSEAGSSTDTQYF
v_call: TRBV6-5; clone_size: NA; d_call: NA; j_call: TRBJ1-6; cdr3_nt: TGTGCCAGCAGCCGGGCCCTTGTTATGTCACCCCTCCACTTT; cdr3_aa: CASSRALVMSPLHF
v_call: TRBV30; clone_size: NA; d_call: TRBD1; j_call: TRBJ1-1; cdr3_nt: TGTGCCTGTTTGACAGGGGCCACTGAAGCTTTCTTT; cdr3_aa: CACLTGATEAFF
v_call: TRBV5-6; clone_size: many; d_call: TRBD2; j_call: TRBJ2-7; cdr3_nt: TGTGCCAGCAGCCCATTCGCGGGGGAAGAGCAGTACTTC; cdr3_aa: CASSPFAGEEQYF
v_call: TRBV19; clone_size: NA; d_call: NA; j_call: TRBJ2-1; cdr3_nt: TGTGCCAGTAGTATTTCGACTTTGAGCAATGAGCAGTTCTTC; cdr3_aa: CASSISTLSNEQFF
v_call: TRBV7-9; clone_size: few; d_call: NA; j_call: TRBJ1-6; cdr3_nt: TGTGCCAGCAGCTTAATAGGGGTTAGATCACCCCTCCACTTT; cdr3_aa: CASSLIGVRSPLHF
v_call: TRBV4-2; clone_size: NA; d_call: NA; j_call: TRBJ2-5; cdr3_nt: TGTGCCAGCAGCCTAGCCGCGGAAGGGGGAGAGACCCAGTACTTC; cdr3_aa: CASSLAAEGGETQYF
v_call: TRBV5-6; clone_size: once; d_call: TRBD1; j_call: TRBJ2-7; cdr3_nt: TGTGCCAGCAGCTTAGGACAGGGGGCGGCCTACGAGCAGTACTTC; cdr3_aa: CASSLGQGAAYEQYF
v_call: TRBV28; clone_size: NA; d_call: NA; j_call: TRBJ2-6; cdr3_nt: TGTGCCAGCAGCCCTGGACAGTCCCTCTCTGGGGCCAACGTCCTGACTTTC; cdr3_aa: CASSPGQSLSGANVLTF
v_call: TRBV6-4; clone_size: many; d_call: NA; j_call: TRBJ2-2; cdr3_nt: TGTGCCAGCAGTGACTCTAGCGACACCGGGGAGCTGTTTTTT; cdr3_aa: CASSDSSDTGELFF
v_call: TRBV10-3; clone_size: few; d_call: NA; j_call: TRBJ2-6; cdr3_nt: TGTGCCATCAGAGGGGACACTAGCTCTGGGGCCAACGTCCTGACTTTC; cdr3_aa: CAIRGDTSSGANVLTF
v_call: TRBV27; clone_size: few; d_call: NA; j_call: TRBJ1-1; cdr3_nt: TGTGCCAGCAGTATAGGTCCCCTAGCTGAAGCTTTCTTT; cdr3_aa: CASSIGPLAEAFF
v_call: TRBV20-1; clone_size: few; d_call: NA; j_call: TRBJ1-6; cdr3_nt: TGCAGTGCTAGAGATTTGGCCAGGGTGAATTCACCCCTCCACTTT; cdr3_aa: CSARDLARVNSPLHF
v_call: TRBV6-2/TRBV6-3; clone_size: NA; d_call: TRBD2; j_call: TRBJ2-2; cdr3_nt: TGTGCCAGCAGTTACGACTCGTCCGGGAGGATCCACACCGGGGAGCTGTTTTTT; cdr3_aa: CASSYDSSGRIHTGELFF
v_call: TRBV7-2; clone_size: few; d_call: NA; j_call: TRBJ2-3; cdr3_nt: TGTGCCAGCAGCTTAGGAGGTAGCGGCACAGATACGCAGTATTTT; cdr3_aa: CASSLGGSGTDTQYF
v_call: TRBV7-2; clone_size: few; d_call: NA; j_call: TRBJ2-1; cdr3_nt: TGTGCCAGCAGCTTAGTGAGCCGTGGCAATGAGCAGTTCTTC; cdr3_aa: CASSLVSRGNEQFF